This T cell receptor beta chain is drawn from a study of blood T cell repertoires in COVID-19. V lost 1 base to trimming and J lost 1 base; unmatched junction nucleotides: 8. Germline CDR1 reads LGHNA; CDR2 reads YSLEER. The CDR3 loop spans 18 amino acids. Libraries were prepared by immunoSEQ multiplex PCR; TCRdb keeps only in-frame clonotypes and omits some of them. The profile shows 18,000 or so clones, roughly 81% of them singletons. The sample taken for sequencing was peripheral blood. J is TRBJ2-1 and V is TRBV4-3, with 9 positions matching TRBD2. The receptor comes from a human donor with active COVID-19. The donor label of this sample is uncertain. For the CDR3, the DNA is TGCGCCAGCAGCCAAGTTGCGGGGCGGGAGGGTTCCTACAATGAGCAGTTCTTC. It encodes CASSQVAGREGSYNEQFF.